Listed below are T cell receptor beta chains from one sample, sequenced in a study of blood T cell repertoires in COVID-19. TCRdb keeps only in-frame clones here, not all; method: immunoSEQ multiplex PCR. There are 160,000 or so clones in the sample; approximately 85% occur only once, and 9.5% to 11% lies in the top ten. Sequenced material: peripheral blood. The receptors stem from a man aged 60 to 69 with active or convalescent COVID-19. Both conserved end residues are part of each CDR3. The D gene is left open where the match is weak. Size tells how often a clone was seen (once, few, many) or the class of an expanded clone, and some rows leave it out.

clone_size: NA; v_call: TRBV5-5; d_call: TRBD1; j_call: TRBJ2-7; cdr3_nt: TGTGCCAGCAGCTGGGGACAGGGAAAGGGGAACGAGCAGTACTTC; cdr3_aa: CASSWGQGKGNEQYF
clone_size: few; v_call: TRBV6-5; d_call: TRBD1; j_call: TRBJ1-4; cdr3_nt: TGTGCCAGCAGTTCCTGGGACAGGGGGCTTGAAAAACTGTTTTTT; cdr3_aa: CASSSWDRGLEKLFF
clone_size: NA; v_call: TRBV27; d_call: TRBD1; j_call: TRBJ2-2; cdr3_nt: TGTGCCAGCAGGGGACAGTCGAACACCGGGGAGCTGTTTTTT; cdr3_aa: CASRGQSNTGELFF
clone_size: NA; v_call: TRBV6-5; d_call: TRBD1; j_call: TRBJ2-5; cdr3_nt: TGTGCCAGCTGCCGACAGGGGAAAGAGACCCAGTACTTC; cdr3_aa: CASCRQGKETQYF
clone_size: NA; v_call: TRBV29-1; d_call: NA; j_call: TRBJ1-4; cdr3_nt: TGCAGCGTTCAGCGGGAAAATGAAAAACTGTTTTTT; cdr3_aa: CSVQRENEKLFF
clone_size: NA; v_call: TRBV7-2; d_call: TRBD1; j_call: TRBJ1-1; cdr3_nt: TGTGCCAGCAGCTTAGAAGGAGGGGGCGGCACTGAAGCTTTCTTT; cdr3_aa: CASSLEGGGGTEAFF
clone_size: NA; v_call: TRBV5-1; d_call: TRBD2; j_call: TRBJ2-1; cdr3_nt: TGCGCCAGCAGCTTAGTAGCTAGCGGGGGGGCCTACAATGAGCAGTTCTTC; cdr3_aa: CASSLVASGGAYNEQFF
clone_size: NA; v_call: TRBV9; d_call: TRBD2; j_call: TRBJ2-1; cdr3_nt: TGTGCCAGCAGCGCCCCGGGACTAGACACGGGCAATGAGCAGTTCTTC; cdr3_aa: CASSAPGLDTGNEQFF
clone_size: NA; v_call: TRBV29-1; d_call: TRBD1; j_call: TRBJ2-4; cdr3_nt: TGCAGCGTTGCGGACAGGGTTGCCAAAAACATTCAGTACTTC; cdr3_aa: CSVADRVAKNIQYF
clone_size: NA; v_call: TRBV14; d_call: NA; j_call: TRBJ1-6; cdr3_nt: TGTGCCAGCAGCCAAGAGGCTTCGGGTACCTATAATTCACCCCTCCACTTT; cdr3_aa: CASSQEASGTYNSPLHF
clone_size: NA; v_call: TRBV3-1/TRBV3-2; d_call: TRBD1; j_call: TRBJ1-2; cdr3_nt: TGTGCCAGCAGCCAAGGACAGGGGGCAGTCTATGGCTACACCTTC; cdr3_aa: CASSQGQGAVYGYTF
clone_size: NA; v_call: TRBV7-8; d_call: TRBD1; j_call: TRBJ2-1; cdr3_nt: TGTGCCAGCAGCTTAGCGGGGGACAGGCACAATGAGCAGTTCTTC; cdr3_aa: CASSLAGDRHNEQFF
clone_size: NA; v_call: TRBV4-2; d_call: NA; j_call: TRBJ1-5; cdr3_nt: TGTGCCAGCAGCCAAGAATGGGATGGAGGGCGGCAGCCCCAGCATTTT; cdr3_aa: CASSQEWDGGRQPQHF
clone_size: once; v_call: TRBV4-1; d_call: TRBD1; j_call: TRBJ1-2; cdr3_nt: TGCGCCAGCAGCTCGACAGGGCTTGGTGGCTACACCTTC; cdr3_aa: CASSSTGLGGYTF
clone_size: NA; v_call: TRBV5-6; d_call: NA; j_call: TRBJ2-6; cdr3_nt: TGTGCCAGCAGCTTGGTGGGCCCTGGGGCCAACGTCCTGACTTTC; cdr3_aa: CASSLVGPGANVLTF
clone_size: NA; v_call: TRBV5-1; d_call: NA; j_call: TRBJ1-1; cdr3_nt: TGCGCCAGCAGCCCTGGAAGGGGTTGGACTGAAGCTTTCTTT; cdr3_aa: CASSPGRGWTEAFF
clone_size: NA; v_call: TRBV28; d_call: NA; j_call: TRBJ1-5; cdr3_nt: TGTGCCAGCAGTGAACAGGATATCAATCAGCCCCAGCATTTT; cdr3_aa: CASSEQDINQPQHF
clone_size: NA; v_call: TRBV19; d_call: TRBD1; j_call: TRBJ1-1; cdr3_nt: TGTGCCAGTAGCTGGACAGGGGGCGACACTGAAGCTTTCTTT; cdr3_aa: CASSWTGGDTEAFF
clone_size: NA; v_call: TRBV6-5; d_call: TRBD1; j_call: TRBJ1-3; cdr3_nt: TGTGCCAGCAGTTACCAGACAGGGGGAGGAAACACCATATATTTT; cdr3_aa: CASSYQTGGGNTIYF
clone_size: few; v_call: TRBV5-1; d_call: NA; j_call: TRBJ1-4; cdr3_nt: TGCGCCAGCAGCTTGGACAGGGTGGGAGAAAAACTGTTTTTT; cdr3_aa: CASSLDRVGEKLFF
clone_size: NA; v_call: TRBV7-9; d_call: NA; j_call: TRBJ1-1; cdr3_nt: TGTGCCAGCAGCTTCCAGGGTAAGAACACTGAAGCTTTCTTT; cdr3_aa: CASSFQGKNTEAFF
clone_size: NA; v_call: TRBV21-1; d_call: NA; j_call: TRBJ2-1; cdr3_nt: TGTGCCAGCAGTCTGGGACAGGGGATGAATGAGCAGTTCTTC; cdr3_aa: CASSLGQGMNEQFF
clone_size: NA; v_call: TRBV4-1; d_call: TRBD1; j_call: TRBJ1-1; cdr3_nt: TGCGCCAGCAGCCAAGAGACAGGGATGAACACTGAAGCTTTCTTT; cdr3_aa: CASSQETGMNTEAFF
clone_size: NA; v_call: TRBV7-8; d_call: TRBD1; j_call: TRBJ2-3; cdr3_nt: TGTGCCAGCAGCTTAGAGGGGGCCAACGCAGATACGCAGTATTTT; cdr3_aa: CASSLEGANADTQYF
clone_size: NA; v_call: TRBV2; d_call: TRBD2; j_call: TRBJ2-5; cdr3_nt: TGTGCCAGCATTTTCGGGGGGCAAGAGACCCAGTACTTC; cdr3_aa: CASIFGGQETQYF
clone_size: NA; v_call: TRBV6-5; d_call: TRBD1; j_call: TRBJ1-2; cdr3_nt: TGTGCCAGCAGTTACGGACAGGGGAAATCCTATGGCTACACCTTC; cdr3_aa: CASSYGQGKSYGYTF
clone_size: once; v_call: TRBV5-6; d_call: NA; j_call: TRBJ1-3; cdr3_nt: TGTGCCAGCAGCTTGGGCGGAGTTCTCTCTGGAAACACCATATATTTT; cdr3_aa: CASSLGGVLSGNTIYF
clone_size: NA; v_call: TRBV24-1; d_call: TRBD1; j_call: TRBJ2-3; cdr3_nt: TGTGCCACCAGTGGGGACAGGAGCACAGATACGCAGTATTTT; cdr3_aa: CATSGDRSTDTQYF
clone_size: NA; v_call: TRBV5-1; d_call: TRBD1; j_call: TRBJ2-1; cdr3_nt: TGCGCCAGCAGCGCACAGGGGAACACTTACAATGAGCAGTTCTTC; cdr3_aa: CASSAQGNTYNEQFF
clone_size: NA; v_call: TRBV2; d_call: TRBD2; j_call: TRBJ2-1; cdr3_nt: TGTGCCAGCAGGACGGCCGGACTAGCGAAGAGCTTTTTCTTC; cdr3_aa: CASRTAGLAKSFFF
clone_size: NA; v_call: TRBV10-2; d_call: TRBD2; j_call: TRBJ2-1; cdr3_nt: TGCGCCAGCAGTAGTAGGACTAGCGGGAGGCCTTTCTACAATGAGCAGTTCTTC; cdr3_aa: CASSSRTSGRPFYNEQFF
clone_size: NA; v_call: TRBV18; d_call: TRBD2; j_call: TRBJ2-3; cdr3_nt: TGTGCCAGCTCACCACGGACTAGTCCCACAGATACGCAGTATTTT; cdr3_aa: CASSPRTSPTDTQYF
clone_size: NA; v_call: TRBV4-2; d_call: TRBD1; j_call: TRBJ1-2; cdr3_nt: TGTGCCAGCAGTTCCGGAGGAGGCAGGGGGCTTAATGGCTACACCTTC; cdr3_aa: CASSSGGGRGLNGYTF
clone_size: NA; v_call: TRBV9; d_call: NA; j_call: TRBJ1-5; cdr3_nt: TGTGCCAGCAACAGCGGGGGGCAAGAATTTCAGCCCCAGCATTTT; cdr3_aa: CASNSGGQEFQPQHF
clone_size: NA; v_call: TRBV2; d_call: TRBD1; j_call: TRBJ2-4; cdr3_nt: TGTGCCAGCTCCGATCTCCGGGACAGGGGGCTGGGAACCATTCAGTACTTC; cdr3_aa: CASSDLRDRGLGTIQYF
clone_size: NA; v_call: TRBV25-1; d_call: NA; j_call: TRBJ2-7; cdr3_nt: TGTGCCAGCAGTGAGTCAGGTGGACTCTACGAGCAGTACTTC; cdr3_aa: CASSESGGLYEQYF
clone_size: NA; v_call: TRBV13; d_call: NA; j_call: TRBJ2-3; cdr3_nt: TGTGCCAGCAGCCCCCAGGGCACAGATACGCAGTATTTT; cdr3_aa: CASSPQGTDTQYF
clone_size: NA; v_call: TRBV10-1; d_call: TRBD1; j_call: TRBJ1-6; cdr3_nt: TGCGCCAGCAGGAAGGGGACAGGGGAAAATTCACCCCTCCACTTT; cdr3_aa: CASRKGTGENSPLHF
clone_size: NA; v_call: TRBV24-1; d_call: TRBD1; j_call: TRBJ2-7; cdr3_nt: TGTGCCACCCGGACCTCGGGACAGGACCACTACGAGCAGTACTTC; cdr3_aa: CATRTSGQDHYEQYF
clone_size: NA; v_call: TRBV19; d_call: TRBD1; j_call: TRBJ1-2; cdr3_nt: TGTGCCAGTAGTATAGAGACAGGGGGAAACTATGGCTACACCTTC; cdr3_aa: CASSIETGGNYGYTF
clone_size: NA; v_call: TRBV7-2; d_call: NA; j_call: TRBJ1-4; cdr3_nt: TGTGCCAGCAGCCCCTGGCGGGACCGGGAAAAACTGTTTTTT; cdr3_aa: CASSPWRDREKLFF
clone_size: NA; v_call: TRBV19; d_call: NA; j_call: TRBJ1-4; cdr3_nt: TGTGCCAGTAGTCCTCTGCTTGATCAGGGTGAAAAACTGTTTTTT; cdr3_aa: CASSPLLDQGEKLFF
clone_size: once; v_call: TRBV7-2; d_call: TRBD2; j_call: TRBJ2-5; cdr3_nt: TGTGCCAGCAGCACTTTTACCCTAGCGGGAGTATCAGAGACCCAGTACTTC; cdr3_aa: CASSTFTLAGVSETQYF
clone_size: NA; v_call: TRBV19; d_call: TRBD2; j_call: TRBJ2-1; cdr3_nt: TGTGCCAGTCACGGGAGGGTATACAATGAGCAGTTCTTC; cdr3_aa: CASHGRVYNEQFF
clone_size: NA; v_call: TRBV2; d_call: NA; j_call: TRBJ1-6; cdr3_nt: TGTGCCAGCTTCCAGGACACCATTAATTCACCCCTCCACTTT; cdr3_aa: CASFQDTINSPLHF
clone_size: once; v_call: TRBV19; d_call: NA; j_call: TRBJ2-4; cdr3_nt: TGTGCCAGTAGTCCCCCGGGGATAGGCAAAAACATTCAGTACTTC; cdr3_aa: CASSPPGIGKNIQYF
clone_size: NA; v_call: TRBV19; d_call: NA; j_call: TRBJ1-5; cdr3_nt: TGTGCCAGTAGTTCCCGGGGGGGAATTCAGCCCCAGCATTTT; cdr3_aa: CASSSRGGIQPQHF
clone_size: few; v_call: TRBV5-6; d_call: TRBD1; j_call: TRBJ1-6; cdr3_nt: TGTGCCAGCAGCTTGGGGACAGGGTTTGGATCACCCCTCCACTTT; cdr3_aa: CASSLGTGFGSPLHF
clone_size: NA; v_call: TRBV12-3/TRBV12-4; d_call: NA; j_call: TRBJ1-2; cdr3_nt: TGTGCCAGCAGCCGGACTTTGTCCCACACCTTC; cdr3_aa: CASSRTLSHTF
clone_size: NA; v_call: TRBV6-5; d_call: TRBD1; j_call: TRBJ2-4; cdr3_nt: TGTGCCAGCAGTCGGACAGGGGAGGTTGGAAACATTCAGTACTTC; cdr3_aa: CASSRTGEVGNIQYF
clone_size: NA; v_call: TRBV19; d_call: TRBD1; j_call: TRBJ2-2; cdr3_nt: TGTGCCAGTAGTGCGGGGACAGGGATGTTAACCGGGGAGCTGTTTTTT; cdr3_aa: CASSAGTGMLTGELFF
clone_size: NA; v_call: TRBV6-5; d_call: NA; j_call: TRBJ1-3; cdr3_nt: TGTGCCAGCAGTTACGAGGGAGACGCGGGAAACACCATATATTTT; cdr3_aa: CASSYEGDAGNTIYF
clone_size: NA; v_call: TRBV11-3; d_call: TRBD1; j_call: TRBJ2-7; cdr3_nt: TGTGCCAGCAGCGCCTACGGGACAGGGCCCTACGAGCAGTACTTC; cdr3_aa: CASSAYGTGPYEQYF